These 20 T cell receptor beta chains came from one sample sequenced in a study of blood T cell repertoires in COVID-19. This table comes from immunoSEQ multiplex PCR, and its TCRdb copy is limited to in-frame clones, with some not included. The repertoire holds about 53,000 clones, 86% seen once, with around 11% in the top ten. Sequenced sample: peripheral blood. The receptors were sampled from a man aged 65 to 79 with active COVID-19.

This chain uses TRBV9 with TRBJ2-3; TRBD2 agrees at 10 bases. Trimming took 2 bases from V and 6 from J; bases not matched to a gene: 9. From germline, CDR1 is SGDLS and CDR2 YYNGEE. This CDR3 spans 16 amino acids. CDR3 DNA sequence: TGTGCCAGCAGCGTGGCCAGCGGGGGGGCCGGGGATACGCAGTATTTT. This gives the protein CASSVASGGAGDTQYF.

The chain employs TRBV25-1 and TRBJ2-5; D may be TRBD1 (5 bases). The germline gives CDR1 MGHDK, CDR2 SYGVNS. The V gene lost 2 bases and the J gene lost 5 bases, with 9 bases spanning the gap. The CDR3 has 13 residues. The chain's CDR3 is CASSEQGFETQYF. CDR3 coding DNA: TGTGCCAGCAGTGAACAGGGATTTGAGACCCAGTACTTC.

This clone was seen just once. The CDR3 DNA is TGTGCCAGCAGTTTATCAACTCCTCTAGCGGGGGATAATTCACCCCTCCACTTT. Residues: CASSLSTPLAGDNSPLHF. The chain combines TRBV27 with TRBJ1-6; D possibly corresponds to TRBD1 (5 bases). From germline, CDR1 is MNHEY and CDR2 SMNVEV (reference sequence). This CDR3 region has 18 residues. The V gene lost 0 bases and the J gene lost 5 bases, with 17 bases spanning the gap.

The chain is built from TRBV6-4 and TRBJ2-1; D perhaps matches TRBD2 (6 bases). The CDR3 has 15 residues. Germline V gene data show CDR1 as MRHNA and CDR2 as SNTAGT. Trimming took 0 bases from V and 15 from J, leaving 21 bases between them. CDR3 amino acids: CASSDSFGAPGGRFF. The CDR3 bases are TGTGCCAGCAGTGACTCATTCGGGGCTCCCGGAGGGCGGTTCTTC.

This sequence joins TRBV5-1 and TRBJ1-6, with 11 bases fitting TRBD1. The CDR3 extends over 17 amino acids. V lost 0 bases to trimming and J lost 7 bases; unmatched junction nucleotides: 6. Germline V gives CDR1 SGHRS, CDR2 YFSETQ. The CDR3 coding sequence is TGCGCCAGCAGCTTGGAAGGACAGGGGGCGCAGAATTCACCCCTCCACTTT. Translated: CASSLEGQGAQNSPLHF.

The CDR3 spells CASSGGVPGTDTQYF. The CDR3 DNA reads TGCGCCAGCAGCGGGGGGGTTCCAGGCACAGATACGCAGTATTTT. The chain uses TRBV5-1 and TRBJ2-3, with 7 bases matching TRBD2. The CDR3 sequence is 15 residues long. Trimming removed 4 bases from V and 1 base from J; junction bases left unmatched: 6. Germline CDR1 is SGHRS and CDR2 is YFSETQ.

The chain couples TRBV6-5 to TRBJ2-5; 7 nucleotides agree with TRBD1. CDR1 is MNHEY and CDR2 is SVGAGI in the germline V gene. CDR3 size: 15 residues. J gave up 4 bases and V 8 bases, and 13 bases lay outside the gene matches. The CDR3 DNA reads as TGTGCCAGCGGGATTACAGGGGATTTGGGAGAGACCCAGTACTTC. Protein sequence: CASGITGDLGETQYF.

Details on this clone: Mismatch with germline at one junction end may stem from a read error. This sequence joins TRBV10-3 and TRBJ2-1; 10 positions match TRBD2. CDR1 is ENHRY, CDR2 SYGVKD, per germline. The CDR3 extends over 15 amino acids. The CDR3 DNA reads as TGTGCCATCAGAGAGTGGACTAGCGGAAAAATTGAGCAGTTCTTC. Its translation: CAIREWTSGKIEQFF.

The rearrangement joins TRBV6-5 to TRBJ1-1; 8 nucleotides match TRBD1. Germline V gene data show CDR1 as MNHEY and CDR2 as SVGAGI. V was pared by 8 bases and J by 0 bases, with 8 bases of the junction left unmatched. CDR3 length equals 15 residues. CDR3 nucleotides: TGTGCCAGCGGAGGACAGGGAAGTATGAACACTGAAGCTTTCTTT. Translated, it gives CASGGQGSMNTEAFF.

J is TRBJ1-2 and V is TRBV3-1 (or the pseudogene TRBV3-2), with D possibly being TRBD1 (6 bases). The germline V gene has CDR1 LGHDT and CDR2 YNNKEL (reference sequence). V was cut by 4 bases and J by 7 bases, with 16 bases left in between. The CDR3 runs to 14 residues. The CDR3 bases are TGTGCCAGCAGCCCAGACAGCAGGGGAGCTGGCTACACCTTC. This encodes CASSPDSRGAGYTF.

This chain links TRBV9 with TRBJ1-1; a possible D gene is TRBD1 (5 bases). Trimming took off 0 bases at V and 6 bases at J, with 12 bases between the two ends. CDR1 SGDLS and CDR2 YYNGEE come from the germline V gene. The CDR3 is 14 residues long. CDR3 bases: TGTGCCAGCAGCGTAGACCCTCAGGGCTCTGAAGCTTTCTTT. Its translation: CASSVDPQGSEAFF.

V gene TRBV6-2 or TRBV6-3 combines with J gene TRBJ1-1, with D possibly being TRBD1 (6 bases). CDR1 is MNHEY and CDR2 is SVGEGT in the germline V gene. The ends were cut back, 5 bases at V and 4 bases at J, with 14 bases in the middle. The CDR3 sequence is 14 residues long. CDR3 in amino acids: CASSRGGAGTEAFF. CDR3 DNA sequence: TGTGCCAGCAGTAGGGGGGGCGCTGGCACTGAAGCTTTCTTT.

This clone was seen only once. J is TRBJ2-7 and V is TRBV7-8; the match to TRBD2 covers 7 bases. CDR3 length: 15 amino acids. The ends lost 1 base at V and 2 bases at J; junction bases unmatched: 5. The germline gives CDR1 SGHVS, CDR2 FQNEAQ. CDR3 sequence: CASSLGRTSPYEQYF. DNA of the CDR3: TGTGCCAGCAGCTTAGGCCGGACTAGTCCCTACGAGCAGTACTTC.

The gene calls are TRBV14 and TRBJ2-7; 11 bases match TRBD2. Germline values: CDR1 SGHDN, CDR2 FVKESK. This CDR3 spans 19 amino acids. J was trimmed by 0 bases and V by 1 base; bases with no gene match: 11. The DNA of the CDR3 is TGTGCCAGCAGCCAAGGTCCTAGCGGGGGGCGACCCAGCTCCTACGAGCAGTACTTC. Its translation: CASSQGPSGGRPSSYEQYF.

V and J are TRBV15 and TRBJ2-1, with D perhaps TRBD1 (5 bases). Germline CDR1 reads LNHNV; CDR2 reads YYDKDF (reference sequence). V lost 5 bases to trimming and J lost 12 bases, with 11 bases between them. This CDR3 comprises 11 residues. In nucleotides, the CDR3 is TGTGCCACCAGCCCAGGGATCGGGCAGTTCTTC. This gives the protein CATSPGIGQFF.

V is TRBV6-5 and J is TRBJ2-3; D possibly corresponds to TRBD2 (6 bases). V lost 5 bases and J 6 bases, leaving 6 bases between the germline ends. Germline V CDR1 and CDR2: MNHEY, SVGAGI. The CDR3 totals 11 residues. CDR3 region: CASSRGDTQYF. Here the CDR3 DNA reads TGTGCCAGCAGTCGGGGGGATACGCAGTATTTT.

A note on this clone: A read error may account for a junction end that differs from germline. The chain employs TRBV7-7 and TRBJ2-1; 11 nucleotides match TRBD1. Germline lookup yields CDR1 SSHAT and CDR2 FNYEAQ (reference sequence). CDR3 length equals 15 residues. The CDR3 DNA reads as TGTGCTAGCAGCCAAGGACAGGGGGCTTACAATGAGCAGTTCTTC. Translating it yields CASSQGQGAYNEQFF. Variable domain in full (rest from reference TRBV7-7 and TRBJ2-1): GAGVSQSPRYKVTKRGQDVTLRCDPISSHATLYWYQQALGQGPEFLTYFNYEAQPDKSGLPSDRFSAERPEGSISTLTIQRTEQRDSAMYRCASSQGQGAYNEQFFGPGTRLTVL.

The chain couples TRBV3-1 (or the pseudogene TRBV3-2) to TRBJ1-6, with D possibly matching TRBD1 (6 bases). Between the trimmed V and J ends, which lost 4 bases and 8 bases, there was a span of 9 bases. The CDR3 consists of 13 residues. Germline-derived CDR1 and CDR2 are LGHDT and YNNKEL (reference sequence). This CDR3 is CASSLQGDSPLHF. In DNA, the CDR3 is TGTGCCAGCAGCCTACAGGGAGATTCACCCCTCCACTTT.

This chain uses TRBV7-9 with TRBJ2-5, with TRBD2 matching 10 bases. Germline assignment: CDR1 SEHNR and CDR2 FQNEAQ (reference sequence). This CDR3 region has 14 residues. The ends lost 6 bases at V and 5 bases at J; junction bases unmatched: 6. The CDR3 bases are TGTGCCAGCAGTACTAGCGGGGCGGTGGAGACCCAGTACTTC. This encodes CASSTSGAVETQYF.

In DNA, the CDR3 is TGTGCCAGTAGTACCCCGGGACAGGGGGCGAACTATGGCTACACCTTC. Its translation: CASSTPGQGANYGYTF. The chain has TRBV19 and TRBJ1-2, with 12 positions matching TRBD1. The CDR3 extends over 16 amino acids. Germline CDR1 and CDR2: LNHDA and SQIVND (reference sequence). V was pared by 4 bases and J by 2 bases, with 5 bases of the junction left unmatched. The full variable domain, with the rest looked up from reference TRBV19 and TRBJ1-2, is DGGITQSPKYLFRKEGQNVTLSCEQNLNHDAMYWYRQDPGQGLRLIYYSQIVNDFQKGDIAEGYSVSREKKESFPLTVTSAQKNPTAFYLCASSTPGQGANYGYTFGSGTRLTVV.